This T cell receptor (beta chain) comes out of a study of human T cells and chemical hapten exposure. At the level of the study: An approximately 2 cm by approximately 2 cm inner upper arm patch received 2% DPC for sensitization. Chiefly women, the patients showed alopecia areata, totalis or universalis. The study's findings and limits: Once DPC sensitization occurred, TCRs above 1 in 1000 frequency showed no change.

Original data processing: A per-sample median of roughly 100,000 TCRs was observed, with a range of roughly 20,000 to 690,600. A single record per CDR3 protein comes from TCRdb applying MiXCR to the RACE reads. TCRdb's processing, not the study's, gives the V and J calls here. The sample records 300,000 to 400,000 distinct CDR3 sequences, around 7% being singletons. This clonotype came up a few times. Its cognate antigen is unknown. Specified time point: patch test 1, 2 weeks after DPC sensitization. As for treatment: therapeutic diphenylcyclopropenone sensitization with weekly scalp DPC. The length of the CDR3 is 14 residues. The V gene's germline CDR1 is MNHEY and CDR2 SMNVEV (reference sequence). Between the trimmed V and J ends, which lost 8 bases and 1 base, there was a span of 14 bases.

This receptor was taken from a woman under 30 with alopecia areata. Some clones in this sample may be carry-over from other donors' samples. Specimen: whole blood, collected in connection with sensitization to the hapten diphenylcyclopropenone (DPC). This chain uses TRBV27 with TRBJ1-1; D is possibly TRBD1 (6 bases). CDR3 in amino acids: CASGEGGANTEAFF. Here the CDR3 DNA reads TGTGCCAGCGGGGAAGGGGGGGCGAACACTGAAGCTTTCTTT.